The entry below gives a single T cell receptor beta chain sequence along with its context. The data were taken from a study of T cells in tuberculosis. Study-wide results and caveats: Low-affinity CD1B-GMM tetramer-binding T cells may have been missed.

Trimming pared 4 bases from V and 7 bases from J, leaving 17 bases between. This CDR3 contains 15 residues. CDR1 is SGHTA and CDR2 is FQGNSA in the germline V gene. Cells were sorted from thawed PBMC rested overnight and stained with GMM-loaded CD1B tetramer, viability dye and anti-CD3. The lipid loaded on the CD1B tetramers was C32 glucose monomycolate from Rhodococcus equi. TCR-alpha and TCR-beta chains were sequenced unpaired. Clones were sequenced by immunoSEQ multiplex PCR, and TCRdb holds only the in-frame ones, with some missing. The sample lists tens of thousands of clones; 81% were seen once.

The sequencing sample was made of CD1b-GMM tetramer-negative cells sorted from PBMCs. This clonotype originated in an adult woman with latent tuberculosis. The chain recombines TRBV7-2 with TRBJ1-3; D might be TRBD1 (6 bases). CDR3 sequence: CASSWSSGEGNTIYF. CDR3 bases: TGTGCCAGCAGCTGGTCATCAGGGGAAGGGAACACCATATATTTT.